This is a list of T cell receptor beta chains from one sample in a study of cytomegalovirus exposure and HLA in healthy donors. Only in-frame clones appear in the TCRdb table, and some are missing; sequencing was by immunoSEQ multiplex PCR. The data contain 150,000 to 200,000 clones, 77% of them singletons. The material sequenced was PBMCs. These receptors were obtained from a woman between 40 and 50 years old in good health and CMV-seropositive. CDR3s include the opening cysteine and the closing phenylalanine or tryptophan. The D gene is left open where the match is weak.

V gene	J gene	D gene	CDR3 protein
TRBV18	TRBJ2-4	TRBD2	CASSPRREDIQYF
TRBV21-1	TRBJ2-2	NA	CASSKRDRGWTGELFF
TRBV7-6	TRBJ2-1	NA	CASSLRPPEDNEQFF
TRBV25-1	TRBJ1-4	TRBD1	CASSESIHRGRVEKLFF
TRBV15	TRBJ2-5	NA	CATSVTGYQETQYF
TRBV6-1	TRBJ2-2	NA	CASSEGTANTGELFF
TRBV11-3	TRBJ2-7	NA	CASSPSGADEQYF
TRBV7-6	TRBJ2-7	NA	CASSFVGTPNYEQYF
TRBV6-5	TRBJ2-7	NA	CASSYSYRKPYEQYF
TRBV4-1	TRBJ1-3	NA	CASSQGPASGNTIYF
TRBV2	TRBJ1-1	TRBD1	CASSGQGDGTEAFF
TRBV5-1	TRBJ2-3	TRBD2	CASSFAAGGSGDTQYF
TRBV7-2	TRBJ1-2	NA	CASSLLDSANYGHTF
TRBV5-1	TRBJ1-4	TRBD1	CASSSGGTGRNEKLFF
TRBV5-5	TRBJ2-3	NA	CASTGIGFTDTQYF
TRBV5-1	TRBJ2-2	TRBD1	CASSPGQGGSTGELFF
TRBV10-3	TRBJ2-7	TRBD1	CATWTGTTYEQYF
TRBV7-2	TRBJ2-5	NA	CASSRGNRETQYF
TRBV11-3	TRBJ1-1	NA	CASSLRWGLDTEAFF
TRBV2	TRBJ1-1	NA	CASSEFGGENTEAFF
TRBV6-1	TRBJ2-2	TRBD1	CASSEGQGYTGELFF
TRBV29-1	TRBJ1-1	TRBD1	CSGTGVGTEAFF
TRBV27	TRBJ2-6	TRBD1	CASSVTGEAPGANVLTF
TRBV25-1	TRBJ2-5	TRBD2	CASSEGRVRETQYF
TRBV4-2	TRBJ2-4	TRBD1	CASSHTDGTGLDIQYF
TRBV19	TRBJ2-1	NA	CASSMSALVLNEQFF
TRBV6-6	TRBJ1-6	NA	CASKDRNNSPLHF
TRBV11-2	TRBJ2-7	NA	CASSLFQAHEQYF
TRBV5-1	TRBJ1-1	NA	CASSAKEGTEAFF
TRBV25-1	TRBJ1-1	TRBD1	CASSAGDRGKAFF
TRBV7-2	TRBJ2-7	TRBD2	CASSLGAGGPQYEQYF
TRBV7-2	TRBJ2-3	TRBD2	CASSLDGSSGMTQYF
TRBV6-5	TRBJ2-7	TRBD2	CASSYSGTSGYEQYF
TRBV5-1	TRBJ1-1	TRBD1	CASNRQGDTEAFF
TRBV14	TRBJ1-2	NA	CASSQDPTGDYTF
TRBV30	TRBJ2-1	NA	CAWTPGSGISYNEQFF
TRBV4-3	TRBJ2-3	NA	CASSQSSSTDTQYF
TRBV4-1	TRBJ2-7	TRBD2	CASSQDPTGGPSLQYF
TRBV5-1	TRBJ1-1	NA	CASSLMTDMNTEAFF
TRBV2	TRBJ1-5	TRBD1	CASSETGRNQPQHF
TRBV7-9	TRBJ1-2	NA	CASSPAGQDYGYTF
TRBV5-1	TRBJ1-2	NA	CASSLAGWGYTF
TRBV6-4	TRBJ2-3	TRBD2	CASSQGTSGFTDTQYF
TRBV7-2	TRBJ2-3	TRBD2	CASSLGLAGVDTQYF
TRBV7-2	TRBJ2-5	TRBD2	CASSLDLAGGRRETQYF
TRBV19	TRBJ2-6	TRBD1	CASSIVGQGSGANVLTF
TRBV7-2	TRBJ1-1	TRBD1	CASRITGGPNTEAFF
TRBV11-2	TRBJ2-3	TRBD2	CASSLRGLGDTQYF
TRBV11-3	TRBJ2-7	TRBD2	CASSPLAGGSYEQYF
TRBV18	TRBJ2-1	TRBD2	CASSLTGTSGVNEQFF
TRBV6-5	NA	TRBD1	CASSRRQGSDEQYF
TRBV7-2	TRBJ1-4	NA	CASSSAGREDEKLFF
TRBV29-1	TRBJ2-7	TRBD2	CSGSAGSSYEQYF
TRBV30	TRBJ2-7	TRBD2	CAWIGLAGAEQYF
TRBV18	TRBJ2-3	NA	CASSPQGPRTDTQYF
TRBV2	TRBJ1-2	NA	CASRGWEGPTYGYTF
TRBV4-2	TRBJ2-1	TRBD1	CASSRLRDSSYNEQFF
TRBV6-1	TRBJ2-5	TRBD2	CASDRDYEETQYF
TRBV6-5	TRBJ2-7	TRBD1	CATGSRTGVYEQYF